This TCR beta chain originates from a study of beta chain features in type 1 diabetes. Trimming took 6 bases from V and 7 from J, leaving 12 bases between them. CDR3 length: 12 amino acids. The V gene's germline CDR1 is MDHEN and CDR2 SYDVKM. This clone came up a few times. The antigen remains unidentified. Other nucleotide sequences in the sample specify the same CDR3. Sorting based on CD45RO/CCR7/CD25/CD127/CD95/CD27 separated CD4+ naive, central memory, regulatory and stem cell-like memory cells. Reverse transcribing all isolated RNA meant expressed TCRB transcripts were sequenced. Assay used: immunoSEQ multiplex PCR; TCRdb lists only in-frame clones, some missing. In the table there are hundreds of thousands of clones, about 15% of which are singletons. Study findings and constraints: Whether HLA type affects TCRB rearrangement stayed undetermined in the present work. People with Type 1 diabetes carried modestly yet significantly shorter TCRB CDR3s in all four CD4+ subsets.

The sequencing sample was made of naive CD4+ T cells from blood. The rearrangement joins TRBV28 to TRBJ1-1, with TRBD1 as a possible D gene (6 bases). This receptor was taken from a man between 18 and 29 years old with type 1 diabetes. The CDR3 bases are TGTGCCAGCAGACCCGGACAGCGTGAAGCTTTCTTT. Amino acids: CASRPGQREAFF.